The clone carrying this T cell receptor beta chain was observed many times. With V trimmed by 3 bases and J by 9 bases, 14 bases remained unmatched. CDR3 length: 17 residues. Per germline, CDR1 MGHRA and CDR2 YSYEKL. The data were obtained in a study of T cell repertoires in cytomegalovirus infection. TCRdb called the reads again in MiXCR, with one record for every CDR3 protein. This table has 200,000 to 300,000 distinct CDR3 sequences, approximately 15% appearing once. The chain joins TRBV4-1 to TRBJ2-1; 10 bases are shared with TRBD2. This clonotype originated in a human donor in good health (CMV status not recorded). Some clones in this sample may be carry-over from other donors' samples. Sequenced sample: PBMCs. The chain's CDR3 is CASSHPILAGDPLEQFF. The CDR3 coding sequence is TGCGCCAGCAGCCACCCTATCCTAGCGGGAGATCCTCTTGAGCAGTTCTTC.